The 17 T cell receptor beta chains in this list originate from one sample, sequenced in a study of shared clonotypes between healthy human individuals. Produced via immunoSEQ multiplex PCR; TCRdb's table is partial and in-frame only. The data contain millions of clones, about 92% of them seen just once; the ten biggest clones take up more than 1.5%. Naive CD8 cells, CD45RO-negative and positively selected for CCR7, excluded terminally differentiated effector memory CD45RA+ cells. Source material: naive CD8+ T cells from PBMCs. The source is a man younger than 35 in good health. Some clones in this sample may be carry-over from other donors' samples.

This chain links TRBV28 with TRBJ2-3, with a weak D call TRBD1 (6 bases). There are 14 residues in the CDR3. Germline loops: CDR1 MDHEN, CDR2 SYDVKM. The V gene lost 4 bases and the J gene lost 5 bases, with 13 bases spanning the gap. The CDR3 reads CASSWQGIGDTQYF. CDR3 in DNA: TGTGCCAGCAGTTGGCAGGGGATTGGAGATACGCAGTATTTT. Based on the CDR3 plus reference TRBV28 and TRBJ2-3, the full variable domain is DVKVTQSSRYLVKRTGEKVFLECVQDMDHENMFWYRQDPGLGLRLIYFSYDVKMKEKGDIPEGYSVSREKKERFSLILESASTNQTSMYLCASSWQGIGDTQYFGPGTRLTVL.

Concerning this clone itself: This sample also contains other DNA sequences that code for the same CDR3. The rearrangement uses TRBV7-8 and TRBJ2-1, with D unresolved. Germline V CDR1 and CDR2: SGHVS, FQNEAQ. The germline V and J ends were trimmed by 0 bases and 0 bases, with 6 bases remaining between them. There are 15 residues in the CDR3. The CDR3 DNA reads TGTGCCAGCAGCTTAGCGGGTAGCTCCTACAATGAGCAGTTCTTC. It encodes CASSLAGSSYNEQFF. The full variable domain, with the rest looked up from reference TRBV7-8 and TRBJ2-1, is GAGVSQSPRYKVAKRGQDVALRCDPISGHVSLFWYQQALGQGPEFLTYFQNEAQLDKSGLPSDRFFAERPEGSVSTLKIQRTQQEDSAVYLCASSLAGSSYNEQFFGPGTRLTVL.

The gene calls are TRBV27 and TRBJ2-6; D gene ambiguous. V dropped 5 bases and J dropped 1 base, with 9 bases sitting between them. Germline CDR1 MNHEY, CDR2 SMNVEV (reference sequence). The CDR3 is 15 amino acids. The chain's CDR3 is CASSLVLSGANVLTF. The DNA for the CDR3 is TGTGCCAGCAGTCTCGTCCTTTCTGGGGCCAACGTCCTGACTTTC.

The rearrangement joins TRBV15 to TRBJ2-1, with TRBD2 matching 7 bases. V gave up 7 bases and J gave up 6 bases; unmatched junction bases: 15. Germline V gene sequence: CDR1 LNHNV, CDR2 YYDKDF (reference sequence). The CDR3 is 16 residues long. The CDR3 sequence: CATTPVPRTSPNEQFF. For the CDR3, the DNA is TGTGCCACCACCCCGGTTCCCCGGACTAGTCCCAATGAGCAGTTCTTC.

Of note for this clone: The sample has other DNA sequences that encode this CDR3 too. The CDR3 here is CASSIWAGSSYEQYF. The CDR3 region has the DNA TGTGCCAGTAGTATTTGGGCAGGGAGCTCCTACGAGCAGTACTTC. The chain carries TRBV19 and TRBJ2-7; D is possibly TRBD1 or TRBD2 (5 bases each). Germline CDR1 reads LNHDA; CDR2 reads SQIVND (reference sequence). The CDR3 runs to 15 residues. Between the trimmed V and J ends, which lost 3 bases and 0 bases, there was a span of 12 bases.

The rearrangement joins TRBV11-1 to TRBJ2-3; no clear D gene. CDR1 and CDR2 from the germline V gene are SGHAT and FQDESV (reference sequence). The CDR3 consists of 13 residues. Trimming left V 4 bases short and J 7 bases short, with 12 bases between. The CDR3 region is CASSSREGNTQYF. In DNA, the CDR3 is TGTGCCAGCAGCTCAAGGGAAGGGAATACGCAGTATTTT. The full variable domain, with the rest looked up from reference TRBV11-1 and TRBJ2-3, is EAEVAQSPRYKITEKSQAVAFWCDPISGHATLYWYRQILGQGPELLVQFQDESVVDDSQLPKDRFSAERLKGVDSTLKIQPAELGDSAMYLCASSSREGNTQYFGPGTRLTVL.

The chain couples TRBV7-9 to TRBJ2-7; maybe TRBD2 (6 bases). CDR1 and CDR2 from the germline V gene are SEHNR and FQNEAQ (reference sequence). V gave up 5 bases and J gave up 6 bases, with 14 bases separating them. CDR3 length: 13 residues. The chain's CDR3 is CASSPRDSTEQYF. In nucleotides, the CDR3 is TGTGCCAGCAGCCCCAGGGACTCCACCGAGCAGTACTTC.

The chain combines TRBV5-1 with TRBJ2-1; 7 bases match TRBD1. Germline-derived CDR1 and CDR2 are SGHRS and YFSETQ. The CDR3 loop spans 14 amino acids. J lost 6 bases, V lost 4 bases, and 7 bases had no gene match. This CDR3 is CASSEVPGGNEQFF. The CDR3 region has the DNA TGCGCCAGCAGCGAGGTTCCAGGGGGCAATGAGCAGTTCTTC.

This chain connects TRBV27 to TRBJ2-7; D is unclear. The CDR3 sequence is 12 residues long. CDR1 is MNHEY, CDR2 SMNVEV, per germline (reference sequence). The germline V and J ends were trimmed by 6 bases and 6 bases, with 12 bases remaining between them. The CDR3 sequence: CASSLMPLEQYF. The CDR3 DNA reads TGTGCCAGCAGCCTGATGCCCCTCGAGCAGTACTTC.

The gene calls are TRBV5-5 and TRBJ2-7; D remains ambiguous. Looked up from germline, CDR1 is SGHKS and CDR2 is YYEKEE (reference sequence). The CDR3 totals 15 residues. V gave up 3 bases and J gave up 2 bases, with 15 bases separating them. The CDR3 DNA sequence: TGTGCCAGCAGCTGGGAAGATCCTCAGGCCTACGAGCAGTACTTC. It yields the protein CASSWEDPQAYEQYF.

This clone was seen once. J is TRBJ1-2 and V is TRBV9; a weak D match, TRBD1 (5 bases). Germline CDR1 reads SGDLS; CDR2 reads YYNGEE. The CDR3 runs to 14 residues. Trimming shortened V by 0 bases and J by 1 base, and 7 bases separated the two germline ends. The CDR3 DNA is TGTGCCAGCAGCGTAGAGCAGGGTAACTATGGCTACACCTTC. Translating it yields CASSVEQGNYGYTF.

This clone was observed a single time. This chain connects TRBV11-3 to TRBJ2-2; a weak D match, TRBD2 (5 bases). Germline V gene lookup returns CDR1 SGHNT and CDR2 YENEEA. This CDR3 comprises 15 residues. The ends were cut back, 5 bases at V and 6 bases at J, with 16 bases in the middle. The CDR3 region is CASSRMGDGAGELFF. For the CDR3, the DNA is TGTGCCAGCAGCCGTATGGGAGATGGGGCCGGGGAGCTGTTTTTT.

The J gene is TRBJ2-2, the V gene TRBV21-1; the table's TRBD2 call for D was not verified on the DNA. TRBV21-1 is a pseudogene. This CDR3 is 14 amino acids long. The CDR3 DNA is TGTGCCAGCAGCGCACAACGGGGCACCGGGGAGCTGTTTTTT. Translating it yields CASSAQRGTGELFF.

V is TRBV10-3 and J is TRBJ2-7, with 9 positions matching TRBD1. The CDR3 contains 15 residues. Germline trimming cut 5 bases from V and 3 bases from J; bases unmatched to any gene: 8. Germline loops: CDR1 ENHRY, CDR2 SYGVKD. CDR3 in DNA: TGTGCCATCAGTCTTTCACAGGGGGCAGGCTACGAGCAGTACTTC. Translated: CAISLSQGAGYEQYF.

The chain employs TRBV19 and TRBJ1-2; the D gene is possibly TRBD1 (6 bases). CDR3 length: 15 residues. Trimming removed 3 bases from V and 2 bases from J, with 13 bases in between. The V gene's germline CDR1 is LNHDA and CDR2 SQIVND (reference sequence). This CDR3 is CASSINEDRNYGYTF. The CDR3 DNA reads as TGTGCCAGTAGTATCAACGAAGACAGGAACTATGGCTACACCTTC.

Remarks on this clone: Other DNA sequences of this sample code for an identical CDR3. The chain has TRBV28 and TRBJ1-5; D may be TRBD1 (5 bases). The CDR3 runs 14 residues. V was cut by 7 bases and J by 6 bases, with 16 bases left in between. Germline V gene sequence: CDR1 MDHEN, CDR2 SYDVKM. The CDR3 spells CASTLGGVSQPQHF. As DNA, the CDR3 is TGTGCCAGCACCCTCGGGGGGGTTTCTCAGCCCCAGCATTTT.

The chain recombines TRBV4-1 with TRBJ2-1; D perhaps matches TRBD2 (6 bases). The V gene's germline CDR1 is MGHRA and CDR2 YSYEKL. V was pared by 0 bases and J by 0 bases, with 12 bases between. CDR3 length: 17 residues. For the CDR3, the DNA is TGCGCCAGCAGCCAAGAAGACGGGGGAAGCTCCTACAATGAGCAGTTCTTC. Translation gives CASSQEDGGSSYNEQFF.